This T cell receptor beta chain was observed in a study of CD8 T cells in ankylosing spondylitis. Regarding this clonotype: Its antigen remains unknown.

Researchers built TCR beta libraries using quantitative 5'-RACE with molecular barcodes. TCRdb recomputed calls from the 5' RACE reads with MiXCR, one row per CDR3 protein. The table includes about 400,000 distinct CDR3 sequences, around 20% detected once. Overall study findings and caveats: A motif in TCR beta, a set of eight highly homologous variants, appeared characteristic of ankylosing spondylitis blood. In synovial fluid and blood from reactive arthritis, some motif variants were previously reported. Disease-linked clones, CD8+, were relatively rare in peripheral blood. It was reported that disease-linked clones were significantly enriched in matched ankylosing spondylitis synovial fluid.

V was clipped by 2 bases and J by 0 bases, with 11 bases between them. The CDR3 sequence is 15 residues long. Germline-derived CDR1 and CDR2 are SGHAT and FQDESV (reference sequence). Material: blood, either unsorted or a sorted T cell fraction (not recorded which). The sequence was obtained from a male donor with ankylosing spondylitis. The chain joins TRBV11-1 to TRBJ2-7; the D gene is possibly TRBD2 (5 bases). CDR3 sequence: CASSLLLGSSYEQYF. The CDR3 DNA sequence: TGTGCCAGCAGCTTATTACTGGGGAGCTCCTACGAGCAGTACTTC.